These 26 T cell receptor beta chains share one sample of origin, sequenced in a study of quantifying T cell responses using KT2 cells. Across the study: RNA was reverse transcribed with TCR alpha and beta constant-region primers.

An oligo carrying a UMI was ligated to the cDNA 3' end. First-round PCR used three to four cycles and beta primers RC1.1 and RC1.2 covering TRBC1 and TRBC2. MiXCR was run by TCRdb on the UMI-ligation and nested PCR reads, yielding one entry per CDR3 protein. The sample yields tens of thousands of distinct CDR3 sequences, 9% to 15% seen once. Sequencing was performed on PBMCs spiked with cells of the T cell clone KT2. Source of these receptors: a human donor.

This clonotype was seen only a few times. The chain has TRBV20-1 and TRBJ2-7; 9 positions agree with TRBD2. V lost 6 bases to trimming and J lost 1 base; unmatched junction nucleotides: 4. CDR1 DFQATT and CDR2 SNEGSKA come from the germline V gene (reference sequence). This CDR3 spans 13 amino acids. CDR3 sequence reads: CSALAGESYEQYF. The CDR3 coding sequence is TGCAGTGCCTTAGCGGGAGAGTCCTACGAGCAGTACTTC.

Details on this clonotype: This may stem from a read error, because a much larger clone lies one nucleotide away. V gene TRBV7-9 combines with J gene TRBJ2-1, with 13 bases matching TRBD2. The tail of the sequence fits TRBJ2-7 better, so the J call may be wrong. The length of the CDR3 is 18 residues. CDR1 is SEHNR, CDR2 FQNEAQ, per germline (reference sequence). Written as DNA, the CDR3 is TGTGCCAGCAGCTTAGGTCCTCCGACTAGCGGGAGGTCGCATGAGCAGTACTTC. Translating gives CASSLGPPTSGRSHEQYF.

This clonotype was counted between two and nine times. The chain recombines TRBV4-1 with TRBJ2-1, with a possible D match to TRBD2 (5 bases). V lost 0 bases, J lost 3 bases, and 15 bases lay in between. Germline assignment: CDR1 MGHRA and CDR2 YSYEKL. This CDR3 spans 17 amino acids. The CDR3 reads CASSQELGLSFYNEQFF. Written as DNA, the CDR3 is TGCGCCAGCAGCCAAGAACTAGGACTCTCCTTCTACAATGAGCAGTTCTTC.

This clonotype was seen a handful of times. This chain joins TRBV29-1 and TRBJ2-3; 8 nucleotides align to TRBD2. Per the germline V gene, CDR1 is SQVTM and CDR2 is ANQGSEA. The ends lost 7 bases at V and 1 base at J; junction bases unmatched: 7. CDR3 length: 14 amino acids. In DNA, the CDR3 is TGCAGCGCCTCCGGGGGGGCCCGCACAGATACGCAGTATTTT. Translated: CSASGGARTDTQYF.

CDR3: CASSLGAVGYTF. CDR3 DNA: TGTGCCAGCAGTTTAGGTGCGGTTGGGTACACCTTC. The chain has TRBV12-3 or TRBV12-4 and TRBJ1-2; D is unresolved. Trimming left V 1 base short and J 11 bases short, with 11 bases between. The CDR3 covers 12 residues.

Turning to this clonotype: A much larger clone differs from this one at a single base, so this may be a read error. CDR3 loop: CSVDVRAARNTEAFF. The DNA of the CDR3 is TGCAGCGTTGATGTCAGGGCGGCCCGAAACACTGAAGCTTTCTTT. The chain has TRBV29-1 and TRBJ1-1, with TRBD1 as a possible D gene (5 bases). Germline V CDR1 and CDR2: SQVTM, ANQGSEA. The ends were cut back, 3 bases at V and 2 bases at J, with 16 bases in the middle. The CDR3 spans 15 residues.

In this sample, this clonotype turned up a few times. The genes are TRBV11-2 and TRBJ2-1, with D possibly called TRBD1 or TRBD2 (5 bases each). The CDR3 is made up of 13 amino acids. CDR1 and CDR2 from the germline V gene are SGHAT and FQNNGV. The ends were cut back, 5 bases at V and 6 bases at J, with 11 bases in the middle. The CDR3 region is CASSARGGNEQFF. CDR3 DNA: TGTGCCAGCAGCGCCCGTGGGGGCAATGAGCAGTTCTTC.

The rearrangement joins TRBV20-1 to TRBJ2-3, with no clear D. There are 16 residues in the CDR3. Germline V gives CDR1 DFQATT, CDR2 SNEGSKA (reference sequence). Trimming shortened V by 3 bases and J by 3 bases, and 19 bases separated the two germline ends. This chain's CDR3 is CSASAPTQFFTDTQYF. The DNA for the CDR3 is TGCAGTGCTAGTGCCCCTACTCAATTCTTTACAGATACGCAGTATTTT.

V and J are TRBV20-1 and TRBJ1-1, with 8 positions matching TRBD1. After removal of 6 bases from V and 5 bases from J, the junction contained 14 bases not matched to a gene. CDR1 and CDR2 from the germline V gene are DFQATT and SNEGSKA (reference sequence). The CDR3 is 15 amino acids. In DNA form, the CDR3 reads TGCAGTGCCAGACAGGGGTTTGGTGTGGCGACTGAAGCTTTCTTT. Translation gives CSARQGFGVATEAFF.

The CDR3 spells CASSFIAGAKDTQYF. The CDR3 nucleotides are TGCGCCAGCAGCTTTATCGCGGGAGCAAAAGATACGCAGTATTTT. V gene TRBV5-1 combines with J gene TRBJ2-3; 7 bases are shared with TRBD2. Germline V CDR1 and CDR2: SGHRS, YFSETQ. This CDR3 comprises 15 residues. V lost 2 bases to trimming and J lost 5 bases; unmatched junction nucleotides: 8.

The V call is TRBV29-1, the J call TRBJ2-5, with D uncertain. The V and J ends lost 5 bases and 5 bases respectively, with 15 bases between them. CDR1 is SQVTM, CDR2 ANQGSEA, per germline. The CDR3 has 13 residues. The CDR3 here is CSVSGQLQETQYF. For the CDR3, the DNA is TGCAGCGTTTCTGGTCAGCTTCAGGAGACCCAGTACTTC. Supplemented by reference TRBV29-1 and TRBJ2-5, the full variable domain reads SAVISQKPSRDICQRGTSLTIQCQVDSQVTMMFWYRQQPGQSLTLIATANQGSEATYESGFVIDKFPISRPNLTFSTLTVSNMSPEDSSIYLCSVSGQLQETQYFGPGTRLLVL.

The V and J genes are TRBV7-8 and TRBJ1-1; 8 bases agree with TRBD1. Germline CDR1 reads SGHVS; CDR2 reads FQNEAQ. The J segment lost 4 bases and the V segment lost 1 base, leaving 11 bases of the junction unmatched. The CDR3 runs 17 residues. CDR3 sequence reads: CASSLEGQGGGRTEAFF. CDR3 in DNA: TGTGCCAGCAGCTTAGAAGGACAGGGAGGGGGTCGCACTGAAGCTTTCTTT.

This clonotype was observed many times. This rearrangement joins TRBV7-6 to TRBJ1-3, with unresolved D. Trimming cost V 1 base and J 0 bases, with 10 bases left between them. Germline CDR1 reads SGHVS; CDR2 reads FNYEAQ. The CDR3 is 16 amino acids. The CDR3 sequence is CASSLGPGISGNTIYF. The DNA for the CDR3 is TGTGCCAGCAGCTTAGGTCCGGGGATCTCTGGAAACACCATATATTTT.

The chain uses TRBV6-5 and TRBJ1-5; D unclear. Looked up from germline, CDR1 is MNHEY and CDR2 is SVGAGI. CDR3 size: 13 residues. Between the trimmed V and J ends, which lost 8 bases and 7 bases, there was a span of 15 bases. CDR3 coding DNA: TGTGCCAGCTCGGCAACAAAGTTGCAGCCCCAGCATTTT. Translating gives CASSATKLQPQHF.

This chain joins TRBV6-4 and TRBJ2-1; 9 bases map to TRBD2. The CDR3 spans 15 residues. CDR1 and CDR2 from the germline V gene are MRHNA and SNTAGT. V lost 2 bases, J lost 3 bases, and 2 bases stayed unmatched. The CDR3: CASSDAGGGYNEQFF. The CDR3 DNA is TGTGCCAGCAGTGACGCGGGAGGGGGCTACAATGAGCAGTTCTTC.

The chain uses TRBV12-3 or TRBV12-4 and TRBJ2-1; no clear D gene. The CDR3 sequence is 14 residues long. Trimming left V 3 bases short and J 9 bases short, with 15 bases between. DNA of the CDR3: TGTGCCAGCAGTTTGAGCCGAACCTGGGGTGAGCAGTTCTTC. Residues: CASSLSRTWGEQFF.

The CDR3 here is CASRGTGGAGELFF. CDR3 coding DNA: TGCGCCAGCAGAGGAACAGGGGGGGCCGGGGAGCTGTTTTTT. The chain links TRBV5-1 to TRBJ2-2, with D possibly TRBD1 on 8 matching bases. With 5 bases removed from V and 6 bases from J, the gap between germline ends came to 14 bases. The V gene's germline CDR1 is SGHRS and CDR2 YFSETQ. The CDR3 loop spans 14 amino acids. Complete variable domain (other parts from reference TRBV5-1 and TRBJ2-2): KAGVTQTPRYLIKTRGQQVTLSCSPISGHRSVSWYQQTPGQGLQFLFEYFSETQRNKGNFPGRFSGRQFSNSRSEMNVSTLELGDSALYLCASRGTGGAGELFFGEGSRLTVL.

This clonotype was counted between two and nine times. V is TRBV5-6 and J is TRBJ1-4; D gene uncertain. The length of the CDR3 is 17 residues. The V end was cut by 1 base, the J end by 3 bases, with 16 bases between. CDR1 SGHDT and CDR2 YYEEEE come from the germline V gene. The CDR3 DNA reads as TGTGCCAGCAGCTTGACGGGGATGGCTATATCTAATGAAAAACTGTTTTTT. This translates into CASSLTGMAISNEKLFF.

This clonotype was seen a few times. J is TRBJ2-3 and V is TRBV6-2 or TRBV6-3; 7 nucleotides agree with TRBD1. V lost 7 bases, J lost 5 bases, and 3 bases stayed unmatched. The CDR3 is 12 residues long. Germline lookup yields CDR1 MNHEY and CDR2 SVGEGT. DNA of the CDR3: TGTGCCAGCATGAGGGGGCGAGATACGCAGTATTTT. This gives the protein CASMRGRDTQYF.

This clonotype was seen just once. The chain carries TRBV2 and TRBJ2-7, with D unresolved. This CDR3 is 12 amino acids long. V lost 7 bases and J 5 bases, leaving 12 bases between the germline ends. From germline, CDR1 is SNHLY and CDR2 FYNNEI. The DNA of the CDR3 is TGTGCCAGCAAAATCTTGGGCAACGAGCAGTACTTC. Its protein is CASKILGNEQYF.

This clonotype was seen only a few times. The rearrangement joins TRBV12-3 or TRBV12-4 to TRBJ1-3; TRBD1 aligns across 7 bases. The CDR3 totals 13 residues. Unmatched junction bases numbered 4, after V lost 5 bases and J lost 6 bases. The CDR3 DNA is TGTGCCAGCAGTACCGGGACAGCAAACACCATATATTTT. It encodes CASSTGTANTIYF.

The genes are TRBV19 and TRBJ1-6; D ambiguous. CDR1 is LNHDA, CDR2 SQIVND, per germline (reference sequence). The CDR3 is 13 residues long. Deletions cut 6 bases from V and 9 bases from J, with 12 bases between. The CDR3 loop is CASSLVGISPLHF. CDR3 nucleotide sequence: TGTGCCAGTAGCTTAGTCGGGATTTCACCCCTCCACTTT. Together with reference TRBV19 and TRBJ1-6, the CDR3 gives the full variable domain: DGGITQSPKYLFRKEGQNVTLSCEQNLNHDAMYWYRQDPGQGLRLIYYSQIVNDFQKGDIAEGYSVSREKKESFPLTVTSAQKNPTAFYLCASSLVGISPLHFGNGTRLTVT.

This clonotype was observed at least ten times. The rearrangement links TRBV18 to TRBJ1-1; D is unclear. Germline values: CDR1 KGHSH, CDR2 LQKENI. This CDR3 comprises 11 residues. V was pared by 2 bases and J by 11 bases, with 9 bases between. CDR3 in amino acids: CASSPYRRAFF. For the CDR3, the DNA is TGTGCCAGCTCACCATATCGTAGGGCTTTCTTT.

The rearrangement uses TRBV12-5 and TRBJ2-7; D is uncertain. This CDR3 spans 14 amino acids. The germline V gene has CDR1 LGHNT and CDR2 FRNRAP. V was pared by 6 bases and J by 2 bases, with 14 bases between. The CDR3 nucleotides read TGTGCTAGTGGCCTGGCCAGGCAGACCTACGAGCAGTACTTC. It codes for CASGLARQTYEQYF.

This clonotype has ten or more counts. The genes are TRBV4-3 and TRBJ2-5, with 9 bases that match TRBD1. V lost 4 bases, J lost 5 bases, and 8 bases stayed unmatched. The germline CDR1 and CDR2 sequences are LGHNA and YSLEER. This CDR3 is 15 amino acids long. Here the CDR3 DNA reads TGCGCCAGCAGCCCAGGGGACAGGGACTTGGAGACCCAGTACTTC. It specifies CASSPGDRDLETQYF.

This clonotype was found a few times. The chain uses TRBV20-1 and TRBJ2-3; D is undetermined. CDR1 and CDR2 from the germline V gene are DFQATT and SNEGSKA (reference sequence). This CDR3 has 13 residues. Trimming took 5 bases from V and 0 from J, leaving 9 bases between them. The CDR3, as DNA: TGCAGTGCTCTGGATTCTAGCACAGATACGCAGTATTTT. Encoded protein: CSALDSSTDTQYF.